This T cell receptor (beta chain) was recovered during a study of CD8 T cells in Susac syndrome. From blood CD8+ and CD4+ T cells, the TCR beta chain was sequenced. TEMRA cells were FACS-enriched, unlike CD8+ and CD4+ T cells, which were negatively isolated. Trimming left V 4 bases short and J 0 bases short, with 8 bases between. CDR3 size: 13 residues. The germline V gene has CDR1 SGHDT and CDR2 YYEEEE. RNA amounts of roughly 0.45 to 1 ug underwent reverse transcription with random hexamers. MiXCR was run by TCRdb on the immunoSEQ multiplex PCR reads, yielding one entry per CDR3 protein. The data show hundreds of thousands of distinct CDR3 sequences, 90% to 95% seen once.

Sequenced sample: CD4+ T cells from PBMCs. The TCR comes from a human donor with multiple sclerosis. The V gene is TRBV5-6, the J gene TRBJ2-7; D is unclear. The CDR3 DNA is TGTGCCAGCAGCCAGCCGCCCTCCTACGAGCAGTACGTC. Amino acids: CASSQPPSYEQYV.